This T cell receptor beta chain is from a study of blood T cell repertoires in COVID-19. Study overall: From the United States, Italy and Spain came samples of acute and convalescent COVID-19. The analysed material was cDNA or gDNA that came from T cells, B-cell-depleted T cells, or PBMCs.

Germline V gene sequence: CDR1 MNHEY, CDR2 SMNVEV (reference sequence). CDR3 length: 15 residues. V dropped 2 bases and J dropped 8 bases, with 17 bases sitting between them. Per the authors' pipeline: For nucleated cells, counts were estimated from reference gene primer amplification. Some clones are missing from TCRdb's copy, which holds only in-frame ones; the method was immunoSEQ multiplex PCR. V and J calls and clone size are those listed in that table; D and trimming were worked out from the DNA. The sample includes roughly 320,000 clones, around nine tenths of them seen just once. The rearrangement joins TRBV27 to TRBJ2-3, with a weak D call TRBD2 (5 bases). This receptor was obtained from a man aged 65 to 85 with acute or convalescent COVID-19. Sequencing used peripheral blood. CDR3 protein: CASSLGAFAGGTQYF. In DNA, the CDR3 is TGTGCCAGCAGTTTAGGAGCTTTCGCGGGTGGTACGCAGTATTTT.